This TCR beta chain came from a study of blood T cell repertoires in COVID-19. Study-wide background: The United States, Italy and Spain provided the acute and convalescent COVID-19 samples.

Per the authors' pipeline: Amplification with reference gene primers provided the estimates of nucleated cell counts. The assay was immunoSEQ multiplex PCR, and TCRdb's table has in-frame clones only and misses some. The V and J calls and clone size were taken over from that table, and D and trimming were inferred from the DNA. The sample carries 150,000 to 200,000 clones, around 75% recorded once. CDR1 and CDR2 from the germline V gene are GTSNPN and SVGIG (reference sequence). The CDR3 runs to 15 residues. Trimming took off 0 bases at V and 5 bases at J, with 13 bases between the two ends. Sequenced input: peripheral blood. The chain is built from TRBV30 and TRBJ1-4; D might be TRBD1 (5 bases). This clonotype was sampled from a woman between 40 and 55 years old with COVID-19, enrolled during active disease. For the CDR3, the DNA is TGTGCCTGGAGTGTCGGGGGGACGGGAAATGAAAAACTGTTTTTT. It encodes CAWSVGGTGNEKLFF.